The following is a T cell receptor beta chain sequence with its context. The germline CDR1 and CDR2 sequences are MGHDK and SYGVNS. With 0 bases removed from V and 0 bases from J, the gap between germline ends came to 9 bases. CDR3 size: 16 residues. Extraction of RNA preceded its reverse transcription into cDNA, which served as the sequencing template. Using immunoSEQ multiplex PCR, the repertoire was profiled, and TCRdb retains in-frame clones only, with some absent. The table has some 150,000 clones, about 88% seen once. The treatment denotes: oral pan-JAK inhibitor, 5-10 mg twice daily. It was from PBMCs that CD4+ and CD8+ T cells were sorted. The data originate from a study of CD8+ T cells in alopecia areata.

The rearrangement links TRBV25-1 to TRBJ2-1, with D uncertain. This clonotype originated in a human donor with alopecia areata. Sequencing was performed on CD8+ T cells sorted from blood, taken at week 4, from a patient treated with tofacitinib. This CDR3 is CASSEYGSSSYNEQFF. Written as DNA, the CDR3 is TGTGCCAGCAGTGAATACGGGTCATCCTCCTACAATGAGCAGTTCTTC.